This T cell receptor (beta chain) emerged from a study of T cells after yellow fever vaccination. Study information: SMART-Seq v4 Ultra Low Input served to prepare low-cell-number fractions. Points from the study as a whole: Some clonotypes were seen in both the CD4 and the CD8 compartments. These made up a small share and likely arose from convergent recombination.

This clonotype was found many times. Its target is not known. It was through 5'RACE template switching that TCR cDNA was made, with a universal primer site and UMIs added. TCRdb passed the 5' RACE reads through MiXCR, listing each CDR3 protein once. The repertoire holds roughly 250,000 distinct CDR3 sequences, with approximately 12% as singletons. V gave up 3 bases and J gave up 2 bases; unmatched junction bases: 4. The CDR3 extends over 14 amino acids. Germline-derived CDR1 and CDR2 are SGHNT and YYREEE (reference sequence). The clonotype originates from a man under 40 who received the YFV17D yellow fever vaccine. Specimen: CD4+ T cells sorted from PBMCs, collected 45 days after the yellow fever booster vaccination. This rearrangement joins TRBV5-4 to TRBJ2-5; the match to TRBD2 covers 7 bases. The CDR3 protein is CASSYTSDQETQYF. In DNA, the CDR3 is TGTGCCAGCAGCTACACTAGCGATCAAGAGACCCAGTACTTC. Looking up the rest from reference TRBV5-4 and TRBJ2-5 gives the full variable domain: ETGVTQSPTHLIKTRGQQVTLRCSSQSGHNTVSWYQQALGQGPQFIFQYYREEENGRGNFPPRFSGLQFPNYSSELNVNALELDDSALYLCASSYTSDQETQYFGPGTRLLVL.